Presented here are 2 T cell receptor beta chains from one specimen sequenced in a study of neoadjuvant nivolumab and ipilimumab in lung cancer. This table comes from immunoSEQ multiplex PCR, and its TCRdb copy is limited to in-frame clones, with some not included. The table lists 45,000 to 55,000 clones, roughly 89% of them singletons. Here the sequenced sample was blood, taken before neoadjuvant nivolumab, alone or with ipilimumab. All receptors come from an adult with non-small cell lung cancer. Some clones in this sample may be carry-over from other donors' samples.

In this sample, this clone turned up a few times. This chain joins TRBV10-2 and TRBJ2-7, with TRBD2 matching over 13 bases. Germline V CDR1 and CDR2: WSHSY, SAAADI. V gave up 6 bases and J gave up 1 base; unmatched junction bases: 6. The CDR3 is made up of 16 amino acids. CDR3: CASSGGTSGASYEQYF. The CDR3 DNA is TGCGCCAGCAGCGGGGGGACTAGCGGGGCTTCCTACGAGCAGTACTTC.

The V gene is TRBV5-1, the J gene TRBJ2-5, with unresolved D. Germline-derived CDR1 and CDR2 are SGHRS and YFSETQ. This CDR3 has 14 amino acids. Trimming shortened V by 4 bases and J by 5 bases, and 15 bases separated the two germline ends. The DNA for the CDR3 is TGCGCCAGCAGCCTAATGGGGTCCTGGGAGACCCAGTACTTC. Its translation is CASSLMGSWETQYF.